Listed below are T cell receptor beta chains from one sample, sequenced in a study of graft-versus-host responses after intestinal transplantation. Assay: immunoSEQ multiplex PCR; the TCRdb copy retains only in-frame clones and omits some. The sample has more than 95,000 clones, approximately 90% seen once. The antigens for these receptors are not known. The sample in question was unstimulated CD4+ T cells sorted from spleen or lymph node cells, obtained before intestinal transplant. These receptors all stem from a human donor who received an intestinal transplant. The CDR3 runs from the conserved cysteine through the conserved F or W. The order of the fields is J gene, V gene, clone size, D gene, CDR3 DNA, CDR3 protein. A D gene is named only where the DNA matches it firmly. Expanded clones get a size class; other rows say once, few or many, or leave the size out.

J gene: TRBJ2-2; V gene: TRBV4-3; clone size: .; D gene: .; CDR3 DNA: TGCGCCAGCAGCAGAAACCCGGGTCCCTTAGCCGGGGAGCTGTTTTTT; CDR3 protein: CASSRNPGPLAGELFF
J gene: TRBJ2-7; V gene: TRBV29-1; clone size: .; D gene: .; CDR3 DNA: TGCAGCATAGGGGGCTCCTACGAGCAGTACTTC; CDR3 protein: CSIGGSYEQYF
J gene: TRBJ2-1; V gene: TRBV6-5; clone size: .; D gene: TRBD1; CDR3 DNA: TGTGCCAGCAGTTACTCGGGGACAGCCTACAATGAGCAGTTCTTC; CDR3 protein: CASSYSGTAYNEQFF
J gene: TRBJ1-4; V gene: TRBV6-1; clone size: .; D gene: .; CDR3 DNA: TGTGCCAGCAGTGAAGTACTCGGGGCTAATGAAAAACTGTTTTTT; CDR3 protein: CASSEVLGANEKLFF
J gene: TRBJ2-7; V gene: TRBV27; clone size: once; D gene: .; CDR3 DNA: TGTGCCAGCAGTTTCCAGCGGGCCGCCTACGAGCAGTACTTC; CDR3 protein: CASSFQRAAYEQYF
J gene: TRBJ2-7; V gene: TRBV5-1; clone size: .; D gene: TRBD1; CDR3 DNA: TGCGCCAGCAGCTTGGCACCGGGACAGGGACTCTACGAGCAGTACTTC; CDR3 protein: CASSLAPGQGLYEQYF
J gene: TRBJ2-7; V gene: TRBV10-3; clone size: .; D gene: TRBD1; CDR3 DNA: TGTGCCATCACTCCGGGACAGGGCGCCGGATTTGAGTCCGAGCAGTACTTC; CDR3 protein: CAITPGQGAGFESEQYF
J gene: TRBJ1-1; V gene: TRBV2; clone size: .; D gene: .; CDR3 DNA: TGTGCCAGCAAAGGGAGCAGGGGCACTGAAGCTTTCTTT; CDR3 protein: CASKGSRGTEAFF
J gene: TRBJ2-4; V gene: TRBV7-2; clone size: .; D gene: TRBD2; CDR3 DNA: TGTGCCAGCAGCTTAGAGCGGGGGGGCCTCCACATTCAGTACTTC; CDR3 protein: CASSLERGGLHIQYF
J gene: TRBJ2-7; V gene: TRBV4-1; clone size: .; D gene: TRBD1; CDR3 DNA: TGCGCCAGCAGCCATTTTCCGGGACAGGGGGCCAACGAGCAGTACTTC; CDR3 protein: CASSHFPGQGANEQYF
J gene: TRBJ2-5; V gene: TRBV30; clone size: .; D gene: .; CDR3 DNA: TGTGCCTGGAGTGGAGGTCCCGGGGAGACCCAGTACTTC; CDR3 protein: CAWSGGPGETQYF
J gene: TRBJ1-3; V gene: TRBV25-1; clone size: .; D gene: TRBD1; CDR3 DNA: TGTGCCAGCAGTGAGGGAAGGGGGCTCGGCGGAGATACCATATATTTT; CDR3 protein: CASSEGRGLGGDTIYF
J gene: TRBJ2-5; V gene: TRBV5-1; clone size: once; D gene: .; CDR3 DNA: TGCGCCAGCAGCTTGGGAGCACCCCAAGAGACCCAGTACTTC; CDR3 protein: CASSLGAPQETQYF
J gene: TRBJ2-4; V gene: TRBV2; clone size: .; D gene: .; CDR3 DNA: TGTGCCAGCAGGTCCGGACAGACGATTACCATTCAGTACTTC; CDR3 protein: CASRSGQTITIQYF
J gene: TRBJ1-2; V gene: TRBV5-1; clone size: .; D gene: .; CDR3 DNA: TGCGCCAGCAGTCCGGGGTTTACCGGCAACTATGGCTACACCTTC; CDR3 protein: CASSPGFTGNYGYTF
J gene: TRBJ1-2; V gene: TRBV6-5; clone size: .; D gene: TRBD1; CDR3 DNA: TGTGCCAGCACCGACAGGGTACATGGCTACACCTTC; CDR3 protein: CASTDRVHGYTF
J gene: TRBJ1-1; V gene: TRBV7-2; clone size: .; D gene: .; CDR3 DNA: TGTGCCAGCAGCTTTGCAGGTCCCATGAACACTGAAGCTTTCTTT; CDR3 protein: CASSFAGPMNTEAFF
J gene: TRBJ2-7; V gene: TRBV10-1; clone size: once; D gene: .; CDR3 DNA: TGCGCCAGCAGTGAGTCGGGCACCGGTGGGTACGAGCAGTACTTC; CDR3 protein: CASSESGTGGYEQYF
J gene: TRBJ2-5; V gene: TRBV18; clone size: once; D gene: TRBD1; CDR3 DNA: TGTGCCAGCTCACGGACAGGGGGCCCGTTGGAGACCCAGTACTTC; CDR3 protein: CASSRTGGPLETQYF
J gene: TRBJ2-7; V gene: TRBV7-8; clone size: .; D gene: TRBD2; CDR3 DNA: TGTGCCAGCAGCTTAGAAGCGGGGAGCTACGAGCAGTACTTC; CDR3 protein: CASSLEAGSYEQYF
J gene: TRBJ2-2; V gene: TRBV9; clone size: .; D gene: .; CDR3 DNA: TGTGCCAGCAGCGTACGTGGACAGATAAACACCGGGGAGCTGTTTTTT; CDR3 protein: CASSVRGQINTGELFF
J gene: TRBJ1-3; V gene: TRBV6-5; clone size: once; D gene: TRBD1; CDR3 DNA: TGTGCCAGCAGTTACTCTGGGACAGGGGGCAGAAACACCATATATTTT; CDR3 protein: CASSYSGTGGRNTIYF
J gene: TRBJ2-3; V gene: TRBV11-2; clone size: .; D gene: .; CDR3 DNA: TGTGCCAGCAGCCCTCGAGGATCTAGCACAGATACGCAGTATTTT; CDR3 protein: CASSPRGSSTDTQYF
J gene: TRBJ2-7; V gene: TRBV25-1; clone size: .; D gene: TRBD2; CDR3 DNA: TGTGCCAGCCAGATGAGCGGGAGGTATCCCTACGAGCAGTACTTC; CDR3 protein: CASQMSGRYPYEQYF
J gene: TRBJ2-2; V gene: TRBV7-8; clone size: .; D gene: TRBD1; CDR3 DNA: TGTGCCAGCAGCTCCGGAATGACAGGGACCTTGACCGGGGAGCTGTTTTTT; CDR3 protein: CASSSGMTGTLTGELFF
J gene: TRBJ1-4; V gene: TRBV19; clone size: .; D gene: .; CDR3 DNA: TGTGCCAGTAGTTCGCCCCGGGAGCCCCACGGGGGTGAAAAACTGTTTTTT; CDR3 protein: CASSSPREPHGGEKLFF
J gene: TRBJ1-5; V gene: TRBV18; clone size: .; D gene: .; CDR3 DNA: TGTGCCAGCTCACCACAGGCGGGCAATCAGCCCCAGCATTTT; CDR3 protein: CASSPQAGNQPQHF
J gene: TRBJ2-7; V gene: TRBV6-1; clone size: once; D gene: .; CDR3 DNA: TGTGCCAGCAGTGAATCGGTCAGGGGCTACGAGCAGTACTTC; CDR3 protein: CASSESVRGYEQYF
J gene: TRBJ1-2; V gene: TRBV28; clone size: .; D gene: TRBD1; CDR3 DNA: TGTGCCAGCAGTTCATCCGGGACAGGGGGTGGCTACACCTTC; CDR3 protein: CASSSSGTGGGYTF
J gene: TRBJ1-1; V gene: TRBV18; clone size: .; D gene: TRBD1; CDR3 DNA: TGTGCCAGCTCGCCGGGACAGGGGGCGAGTGAAGCTTTCTTT; CDR3 protein: CASSPGQGASEAFF
J gene: TRBJ2-7; V gene: TRBV18; clone size: .; D gene: .; CDR3 DNA: TGTGCCAGCTCACCGGCAGTTTCCTACGAGCAGTACTTC; CDR3 protein: CASSPAVSYEQYF
J gene: TRBJ2-7; V gene: TRBV15; clone size: .; D gene: .; CDR3 DNA: TGTGCCACCAGCACAGGGGTAAGGTCCTACGAGCAGTACTTC; CDR3 protein: CATSTGVRSYEQYF
J gene: TRBJ1-3; V gene: TRBV19; clone size: .; D gene: .; CDR3 DNA: TGTGCCAGTAGTAGAGGCGACCGGAGGTCTGGAAACACCATATATTTT; CDR3 protein: CASSRGDRRSGNTIYF
J gene: TRBJ2-7; V gene: TRBV28; clone size: .; D gene: TRBD1; CDR3 DNA: TGTGCCAGCGGTGACAGGGGGCCGATCCACGAGCAGTACTTC; CDR3 protein: CASGDRGPIHEQYF
J gene: TRBJ2-1; V gene: TRBV6-1; clone size: .; D gene: .; CDR3 DNA: TGTGCCGGGGGGGGACACCCCTCCTACAATGAGCAGTTCTTC; CDR3 protein: CAGGGHPSYNEQFF
J gene: TRBJ1-2; V gene: TRBV7-8; clone size: .; D gene: .; CDR3 DNA: TGTGCCAGCAGCTTAGCGTTTTCTAGCGTAAATGGCTACACCTTC; CDR3 protein: CASSLAFSSVNGYTF
J gene: TRBJ2-1; V gene: TRBV7-9; clone size: .; D gene: .; CDR3 DNA: TGTGCCAGCAGCTTAGAACAGGTATACAATGAGCAGTTCTTC; CDR3 protein: CASSLEQVYNEQFF
J gene: TRBJ2-3; V gene: TRBV27; clone size: .; D gene: TRBD1; CDR3 DNA: TGTGCCAGCAGCCTCAGGACAGGGGCGAGGGATACGCAGTATTTT; CDR3 protein: CASSLRTGARDTQYF
J gene: TRBJ2-5; V gene: TRBV30; clone size: .; D gene: TRBD2; CDR3 DNA: TGTGCCTGGAGTGTACGGGGGGGCCGTGAGACCCAGTACTTC; CDR3 protein: CAWSVRGGRETQYF
J gene: TRBJ2-7; V gene: TRBV10-3; clone size: .; D gene: .; CDR3 DNA: TGTGCCATCAGTGCTGCTCCGGCTGAGGGCTACGAGCAGTACTTC; CDR3 protein: CAISAAPAEGYEQYF
J gene: TRBJ2-1; V gene: TRBV4-1; clone size: .; D gene: .; CDR3 DNA: TGCGCCAGCAGCCAAGATCGGGGTTGGGGCAATGAGCAGTTCTTC; CDR3 protein: CASSQDRGWGNEQFF
J gene: TRBJ2-3; V gene: TRBV10-1; clone size: .; D gene: .; CDR3 DNA: TGCGCCAGCAGTGCTTCAGGTTTGACAGATACGCAGTATTTT; CDR3 protein: CASSASGLTDTQYF
J gene: TRBJ1-1; V gene: TRBV19; clone size: .; D gene: TRBD1; CDR3 DNA: TGTGCCAGTAGTGACAGGGTAAACACTGAAGCTTTCTTT; CDR3 protein: CASSDRVNTEAFF
J gene: TRBJ2-3; V gene: TRBV12-2; clone size: .; D gene: .; CDR3 DNA: TGTGCAAGTCGCTTGTGGCGGGAGCCAGATACGCAGTATTTT; CDR3 protein: CASRLWREPDTQYF
J gene: TRBJ1-2; V gene: TRBV9; clone size: .; D gene: .; CDR3 DNA: TGTGCCAGCAAAGGACAATCTCCTAACTATGGCTACACCTTC; CDR3 protein: CASKGQSPNYGYTF
J gene: TRBJ1-4; V gene: TRBV6-5; clone size: .; D gene: .; CDR3 DNA: TGTGCCAGCAGGCGGAGTCCCAGGGATAATGAAAAACTGTTTTTT; CDR3 protein: CASRRSPRDNEKLFF
J gene: TRBJ2-4; V gene: TRBV28; clone size: .; D gene: .; CDR3 DNA: TGTGCCAGCAGTCGTAGACTGGGAGCCCTAGCCAAAAACATTCAGTACTTC; CDR3 protein: CASSRRLGALAKNIQYF
J gene: TRBJ1-1; V gene: TRBV21-1; clone size: .; D gene: .; CDR3 DNA: TGTGCCAGCAGCATAGAGGACACTGAAGCTTTCTTT; CDR3 protein: CASSIEDTEAFF
J gene: TRBJ2-7; V gene: TRBV9; clone size: .; D gene: .; CDR3 DNA: TGTGCCAGCAGCGTAGGAAGTGGGGGCTTAGGGAACGAGCAGTACTTC; CDR3 protein: CASSVGSGGLGNEQYF
J gene: TRBJ2-3; V gene: TRBV5-1; clone size: .; D gene: .; CDR3 DNA: TGCGCCAGCAGCCCGTGGTACGCACCGACTAGCACAGATACGCAGTATTTT; CDR3 protein: CASSPWYAPTSTDTQYF
J gene: TRBJ1-1; V gene: TRBV19; clone size: .; D gene: .; CDR3 DNA: TGTGCCAGTAGTATCGGACATCGCCCGATCGAAGCTTTCTTT; CDR3 protein: CASSIGHRPIEAFF
J gene: TRBJ2-5; V gene: TRBV27; clone size: once; D gene: .; CDR3 DNA: TGTGCCAGCAGTTTATGGGCTACCCAACAAGAGACCCAGTACTTC; CDR3 protein: CASSLWATQQETQYF